Below, one T cell receptor (beta chain) is given with its context. The sample originates from a study of blood T cell repertoires in COVID-19. Study information: The samples span acute and convalescent COVID-19 from the United States, Italy and Spain. T cells, B-cell-depleted T cells, or PBMCs provided the cDNA or gDNA that served as material.

Per the study methods: Amplification of reference gene primers provided the estimated nucleated cell counts. The data were produced by immunoSEQ multiplex PCR, yet TCRdb's version contains in-frame clones alone and is incomplete. V and J calls and clone size are copied from that table; D and trimming were computed from the DNA. The table has over 150,000 clones, 94% seen once. Seattle cases were enrolled at active infection and followed longitudinally. This receptor was obtained from a young man with COVID-19, enrolled during active disease. Source material: peripheral blood.

DNA for the CDR3: TGTGCCAGCAGCCAAGAATCAGGGGACTATGGCTACACCTTC. Its translation is CASSQESGDYGYTF. The rearrangement joins TRBV3-1 (or the pseudogene TRBV3-2) to TRBJ1-2, with D possibly TRBD1 on 6 matching bases. CDR1 and CDR2 from the germline V gene are LGHDT and YNNKEL (reference sequence). CDR3 size: 14 residues. V lost 0 bases and J lost 3, with 8 bases in between.